The present T cell receptor beta chain was sequenced within a study of cytomegalovirus exposure and HLA in healthy donors. Of note for this clone: Its specificity is not known.

Trimming shortened V by 1 base and J by 9 bases, and 17 bases separated the two germline ends. This CDR3 spans 15 amino acids. CDR1 and CDR2 (germline): SGHRS, YFSETQ. Study observations and caveats: In a later analysis, CMV-associated beta chains were mostly HLA-associated, it appeared. Across donors, sequencing depth was assumed by presence/absence analyses to be roughly uniform. Under in vitro conditions, a few CMV-associated chains were confirmed as specific for CMV antigens. There were some V segments, including TRBV6-2 and TRBV6-3, excluded as indistinguishable.

A multiplex PCR was run with 60 Vbeta primers and 13 Jbeta primers. Sequencing was performed with immunoSEQ multiplex PCR; in TCRdb, only in-frame clones are kept and a portion is missing. The repertoire includes 200,000 to 250,000 clones, approximately 84% of them detected once, and about 0.6% sits in the top ten. This TCR was recovered from a woman between 40 and 50 years old in good health and CMV-seronegative. The chain uses TRBV5-1 and TRBJ2-4; tentative D call: TRBD2 (7 bases). The sequencing input was PBMCs. CDR3 region: CASSLQGGASGIQYF. The DNA of the CDR3 is TGCGCCAGCAGCTTGCAAGGGGGGGCCTCGGGCATTCAGTACTTC.